This T cell receptor beta chain was profiled in a study of CD8+CD57+ T cells in acquired aplastic anemia. At the level of the study: The study obtained an average of about 3.2 ug of DNA from sorted CD4+ and CD8+ cells. Study results and limitations: Patients and controls had in common some 30 CD8+ CDR3 sequences. Patients showed no significant difference from controls in CD8+ Simpson's diversity.

This clonotype was observed many times. Antigen unknown. It was genomic DNA that served as the template for profiling TCR beta VDJ and CDR3. TCRdb reprocessed the reads with MiXCR, giving one entry per CDR3 protein. The sample gives 400,000 to 600,000 distinct CDR3 sequences, around 30% of which show up once; under 0.95% is in the top ten. Flow cytometry had shown expanded CD8+CD57+ cells in the patients chosen for sequencing. By the time of blood sampling, patients had still received no therapy. This CDR3 contains 15 residues. Germline V gene data show CDR1 as ENHRY and CDR2 as SYGVKD. The germline V and J ends were trimmed by 5 bases and 8 bases, with 21 bases remaining between them.

The source of this sequence is a human donor with aplastic anemia. The sequenced sample was sorted CD4+, CD8+, or CD8+CD57+ T cells (not recorded which) from PBMCs. V usage is TRBV10-3 and J usage is TRBJ1-2, with TRBD1 as a possible D gene (6 bases). The CDR3 is CAISPGDPYPEGYTF. The CDR3 region has the DNA TGTGCCATCAGTCCAGGGGACCCTTATCCAGAAGGCTACACCTTC.